This T cell receptor (beta chain) was found in a study of blood T cell repertoires in COVID-19. How the authors handled the data: Amplifying reference gene primers gave estimates of nucleated cell counts. The repertoire was sequenced with immunoSEQ multiplex PCR; TCRdb's copy has only in-frame clones and lacks some. V and J calls and clone size are those listed in that table; D and trimming were worked out from the DNA. The table has tens of thousands of clones, roughly four fifths seen once; the top ten hold 25% to 35%. Sequencing used peripheral blood. The source of this sequence is an older woman with acute or convalescent COVID-19.

CDR3 DNA sequence: TGTGCCAGCAGTTTATGGGCAGGGGTGAAGCCCCAGCATTTT. Translated: CASSLWAGVKPQHF. The chain uses TRBV27 and TRBJ1-5, with TRBD1 as a possible D gene (6 bases). This CDR3 region has 14 residues. Germline CDR1 is MNHEY and CDR2 is SMNVEV (reference sequence). V was pared by 1 base and J by 8 bases, with 12 bases between.